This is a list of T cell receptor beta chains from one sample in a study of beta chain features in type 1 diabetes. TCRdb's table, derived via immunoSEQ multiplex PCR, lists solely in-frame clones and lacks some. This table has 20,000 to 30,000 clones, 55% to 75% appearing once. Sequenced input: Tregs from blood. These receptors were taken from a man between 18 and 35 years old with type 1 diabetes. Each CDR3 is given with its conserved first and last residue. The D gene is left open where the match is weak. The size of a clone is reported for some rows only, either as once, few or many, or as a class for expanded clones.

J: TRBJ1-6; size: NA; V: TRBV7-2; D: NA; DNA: TGTGCCAGCACCCTAGGGGCTTTCAATTCACCCCTCCACTTT; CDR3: CASTLGAFNSPLHF
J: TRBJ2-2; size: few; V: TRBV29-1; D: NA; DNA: TGCAGCGTTGGCTGGGGGGCCGGGGAGCTGTTTTTT; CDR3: CSVGWGAGELFF
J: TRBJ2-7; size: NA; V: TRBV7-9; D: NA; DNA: TGTGCCAGCAGCTTACATCCCTACGAGCAGTACTTC; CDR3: CASSLHPYEQYF
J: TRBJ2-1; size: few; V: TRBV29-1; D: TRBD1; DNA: TGCAGCGGAACCAAGACAGGGGCGACTGAGCAGTTCTTC; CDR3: CSGTKTGATEQFF
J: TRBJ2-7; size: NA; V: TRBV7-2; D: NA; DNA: TGTGCCAGCAGCTTAGATCGGATCAGGGGCGAGCAGTACTTC; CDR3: CASSLDRIRGEQYF
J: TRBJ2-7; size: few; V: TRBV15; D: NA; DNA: TGTGCCACCAGCAGAGTTGACAGGACCTACGAGCAGTACTTC; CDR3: CATSRVDRTYEQYF
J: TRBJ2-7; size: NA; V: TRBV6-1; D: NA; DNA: TGTGCCAGCAGTGAACAGGCAAGCTCCTACGAGCAGTACTTC; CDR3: CASSEQASSYEQYF
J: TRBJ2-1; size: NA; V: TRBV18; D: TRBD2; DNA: TGTGCCAGCTCACCGTCGACTAGCGGGACGAATGAGCAGTTCTTC; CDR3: CASSPSTSGTNEQFF
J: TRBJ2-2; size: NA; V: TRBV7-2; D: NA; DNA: TGTGCCAGCAGCTTATGGGCGGGGACCACCGGGGAGCTGTTTTTT; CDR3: CASSLWAGTTGELFF
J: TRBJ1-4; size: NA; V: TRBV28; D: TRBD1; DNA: TGTGCCAGCAGTCCCATTTCCGGGACAGGGGGTGAAAAACTGTTTTTT; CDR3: CASSPISGTGGEKLFF
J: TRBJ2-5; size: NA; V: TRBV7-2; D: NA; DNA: TGTGCCAGCAGCTTATTTAGAGGAATGGAGACCCAGTACTTC; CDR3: CASSLFRGMETQYF
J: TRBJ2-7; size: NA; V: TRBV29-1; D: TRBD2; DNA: TGCAGCGTTAGCGGCCCCGGGACTAGCGGGGCTCAGTACTTC; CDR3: CSVSGPGTSGAQYF
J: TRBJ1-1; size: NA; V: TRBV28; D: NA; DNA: TGTGCCAGCAGCACAGGGAAAGCTTTCTTT; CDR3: CASSTGKAFF
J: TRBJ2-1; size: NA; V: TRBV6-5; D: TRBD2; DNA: TGTGCCAGCAGGATTTCGGGACTAGCGGGAGATGAGCAGTTCTTC; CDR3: CASRISGLAGDEQFF